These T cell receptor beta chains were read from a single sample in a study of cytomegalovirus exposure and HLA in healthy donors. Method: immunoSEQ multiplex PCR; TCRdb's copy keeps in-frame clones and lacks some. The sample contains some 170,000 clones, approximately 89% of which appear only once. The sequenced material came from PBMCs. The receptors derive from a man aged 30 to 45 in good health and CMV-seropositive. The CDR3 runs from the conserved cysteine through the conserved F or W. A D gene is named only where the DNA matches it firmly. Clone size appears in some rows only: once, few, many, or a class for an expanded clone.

TGTGCCAGCAGCTTGGGGGGGCCCACAGATACGCAGTATTTT	CASSLGGPTDTQYF	14	TRBV5-6	-	TRBJ2-3	-
TGTGCCAGCAGCTTAACCGGGACAGGGGACCAGTTCTTC	CASSLTGTGDQFF	13	TRBV7-3	-	TRBJ2-1	TRBD1
TGTGCCAGCAGGGGATTGGTGGTTGGAGAGCAGTTCTTC	CASRGLVVGEQFF	13	TRBV27	-	TRBJ2-1	-
TGCGCCAGCAGCTTCCGAGACCGGGACAGGGGACCAACTTTCTTT	CASSFRDRDRGPTFF	15	TRBV5-1	-	TRBJ1-1	TRBD1
TGCGCCAGCAGCTTGGGACAGGCGTTCTCCTACGAGCAGTACTTC	CASSLGQAFSYEQYF	15	TRBV5-1	-	TRBJ2-7	-
TGTGCCAGCAGCCAGGGACAGGGGGCGAGGGAGACCCAGTACTTC	CASSQGQGARETQYF	15	TRBV5-4	-	TRBJ2-5	TRBD1
TGCGCCAGCAGCCAGGCGGGACAGGGCTCCTACGAGCAGTACTTC	CASSQAGQGSYEQYF	15	TRBV4-1	-	TRBJ2-7	TRBD1
TGTGCCAGCAGCTTAGGTGGGGGAAGAAACATTCAGTACTTC	CASSLGGGRNIQYF	14	TRBV7-6	-	TRBJ2-4	-
TGTGCAAGTCGCTTAAGGGGTCATAGCGGGGTTGCAGATACGCAGTATTTT	CASRLRGHSGVADTQYF	17	TRBV12-2	-	TRBJ2-3	-
TGTGCCAGCAGCTTAAAGCAAGGCCACCAAGTTATCGGCTACACCTTC	CASSLKQGHQVIGYTF	16	TRBV11-3	-	TRBJ1-2	-
TGCAGCGTATCACACGTCGGGGGCGCGACAGATACGCAGTATTTT	CSVSHVGGATDTQYF	15	TRBV29-1	-	TRBJ2-3	-
TGTGCCAGCAGCTTAATACAGGGGGCACACAATGAGCAGTTCTTC	CASSLIQGAHNEQFF	15	TRBV11-2	-	TRBJ2-1	TRBD1
TGTGCCAGCAGTCCCAGCGGGGAACAGTTCTTC	CASSPSGEQFF	11	TRBV6-6	once	TRBJ2-1	TRBD2
TGTGCCAGCAGTGGTAATCGACAAGAGACCCAGTACTTC	CASSGNRQETQYF	13	TRBV25-1	-	TRBJ2-5	-
TGTGCCAGCTCACCACAGGGAGGCAATCAGCCCCAGCATTTT	CASSPQGGNQPQHF	14	TRBV18	once	TRBJ1-5	-
TGCGCCAGCAGCTTCCATCCGGGGATTACCTACGAGCAGTACTTC	CASSFHPGITYEQYF	15	TRBV5-1	-	TRBJ2-7	-
TGTGCCAGCAGCGCGGGACTAGTCGCTTCGGGGACCCAGTACTTC	CASSAGLVASGTQYF	15	TRBV28	-	TRBJ2-5	TRBD2